This T cell receptor beta chain was profiled in a study of regulatory T cells in long-lasting Graves disease. Study information: The study enrolled newly diagnosed Graves' patients on antithyroid drugs under 3 months.

Whole-study findings and limits: Researchers examined only peripheral blood and not thyroid tissue. Segments TRBV28, TRBJ1-2 and TRBJ2-5 showed preferential usage in persistent disease.

The length of the CDR3 is 12 residues. V was pared by 8 bases and J by 5 bases, with 6 bases of the junction left unmatched. Germline loops: CDR1 SGHRS, CDR2 YFSETQ. To note about this clonotype: Its target is not known.

The authors built TCR beta libraries using iRepertoire HTBI primers and Arm-PCR of CDR3 regions. TCRdb ran MiXCR on the multiplex PCR reads and lists one entry per CDR3 protein. The sample shows hundreds of thousands of distinct CDR3 sequences, more than 15% of them seen only once. Regarding time point: newly diagnosed GD, antithyroid drugs for less than 3 months. Isolated PBMC RNA provided the starting material for the TCR library. A blood draw put 8 to 10 milliliters of peripheral blood into EDTA tubes. These data were also filed under a second study, of T cells in Graves' hyperthyroidism and ophthalmopathy.

The V call is TRBV5-1, the J call TRBJ1-2; TRBD1 matches 7 bases. Source: peripheral blood mononuclear cells (PBMCs), taken at new diagnosis, from a patient treated with antithyroid drugs. The sequence was collected from a woman aged 35 to 59 with Graves disease. CDR3 sequence: CASGQVGYGYTF. The DNA for the CDR3 is TGCGCCAGTGGACAGGTTGGTTATGGCTACACCTTC.